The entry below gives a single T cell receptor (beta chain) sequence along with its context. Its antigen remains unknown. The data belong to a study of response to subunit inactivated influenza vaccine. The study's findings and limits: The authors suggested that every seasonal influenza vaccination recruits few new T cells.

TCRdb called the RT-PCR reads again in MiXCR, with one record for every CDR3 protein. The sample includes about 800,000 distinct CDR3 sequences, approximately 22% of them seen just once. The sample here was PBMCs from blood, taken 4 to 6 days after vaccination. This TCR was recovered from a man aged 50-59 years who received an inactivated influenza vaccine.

CDR3 bases: TGCAGCGTTGGGGACCCACTCAGGGGAGTAGAGACCCAGTACTTC. Translating it yields CSVGDPLRGVETQYF. This chain links TRBV29-1 with TRBJ2-5; D is possibly TRBD1 (6 bases). In germline, CDR1 is SQVTM, CDR2 ANQGSEA. The CDR3 runs 15 residues. Trimming removed 4 bases at V and 4 bases at J, with 19 bases between. Full variable domain (rest looked up from reference TRBV29-1 and TRBJ2-5): SAVISQKPSRDICQRGTSLTIQCQVDSQVTMMFWYRQQPGQSLTLIATANQGSEATYESGFVIDKFPISRPNLTFSTLTVSNMSPEDSSIYLCSVGDPLRGVETQYFGPGTRLLVL.